This TCR beta chain was identified during a study of CD8 T cells in Susac syndrome. Study-level background: Among the sequenced Susac syndrome patients, over five had active disease while roughly 8 were in remission.

Notes on this clonotype: Antigen unknown.

Germline values: CDR1 MDHEN, CDR2 SYDVKM. The V and J ends lost 2 bases and 3 bases, in that order; junction bases with no gene match: 9. The CDR3 length is 16 residues. It was with random hexamers that roughly 0.45 to 1 ug RNA was reverse transcribed. MiXCR, applied by TCRdb to the immunoSEQ multiplex PCR reads, yields one record per CDR3 protein. The sample holds about 140,000 distinct CDR3 sequences, around 93% seen once. Study-wide results and caveats: In Susac syndrome, CD4+ T cell repertoires lacked any clonal expansion.

This chain uses TRBV28 with TRBJ1-1, with 7 nucleotides matching TRBD1. Material: CD4+ T cells from PBMCs. This receptor was taken from a human donor with Susac syndrome. This CDR3 reads CASSLLDRARYTEAFF. As DNA, the CDR3 is TGTGCCAGCAGTTTACTAGACAGGGCTCGATACACTGAAGCTTTCTTT.